The sequence of this TCR beta chain was determined in a study of human T cells and chemical hapten exposure. Study information: While the roughly 22-week study was under way, patients received diphenylcyclopropenone on the scalp every week. On the upper back, patch tests were applied with 0.01% DPC and read at 6 days.

The library tagged individual cDNA molecules with unique molecular identifiers. TCRdb reprocessed the RACE reads with MiXCR, giving one entry per CDR3 protein. Seen here are tens of thousands of distinct CDR3 sequences, under 11% observed once, and the top ten hold roughly 5%. Time point reported: patch test 2, 6 weeks after DPC sensitization. Treatment defined: therapeutic diphenylcyclopropenone sensitization with weekly scalp DPC. Suited to DPC and affected by alopecia, the donors ranged from 18 to 70 years old. In this sample, this clonotype turned up many times. The sequenced sample was whole blood, obtained in connection with sensitization to the hapten diphenylcyclopropenone (DPC). The sequence derives from a woman aged 50 to 60 with alopecia areata. Some clones in this sample may be carry-over from other donors' samples.

The CDR3 reads CASNGRPSGANVLTF. Written as DNA, the CDR3 is TGTGCCAGCAATGGTAGACCCTCTGGGGCCAACGTCCTGACTTTC. This chain connects TRBV2 to TRBJ2-6; D ambiguous. The CDR3 is 15 amino acids. Germline V gene data show CDR1 as SNHLY and CDR2 as FYNNEI. V gave up 7 bases and J gave up 0 bases, with 10 bases separating them.